The 13 T cell receptor beta chains below all came from one sample that was sequenced in a study of cytomegalovirus exposure and HLA in healthy donors. Primers: 60 Vbeta forward and 13 Jbeta reverse. Generated by immunoSEQ multiplex PCR, the TCRdb table keeps only in-frame clones and is missing some. The table lists under 200,000 clones, over 65% of them singletons. The sequenced sample consisted of PBMCs. The receptors were gathered from a man aged 55-75 years in good health and CMV-seronegative.

The J gene is TRBJ1-1, the V gene TRBV10-3, with D perhaps matching TRBD1 (6 bases). Germline CDR1 reads ENHRY; CDR2 reads SYGVKD. The CDR3 is 14 residues long. V was clipped by 0 bases and J by 7 bases, with 12 bases between them. This chain's CDR3 is CAISESRGGSEAFF. CDR3 nucleotides: TGTGCCATCAGTGAGTCGAGGGGGGGAAGTGAAGCTTTCTTT.

V usage is TRBV29-1 and J usage is TRBJ2-3, with 8 bases identical to TRBD2. V dropped 0 bases and J dropped 8; count of bases not matched to a gene: 13. Germline CDR1 reads SQVTM; CDR2 reads ANQGSEA. CDR3 size: 16 residues. CDR3 region: CSVEDGGGGLVGTQYF. In nucleotides, the CDR3 is TGCAGCGTTGAAGACGGGGGGGGAGGACTAGTGGGTACGCAGTATTTT.

The V gene is TRBV4-2, the J gene TRBJ1-1; 8 positions match TRBD1. V lost 2 bases to trimming and J lost 1 base; unmatched junction nucleotides: 6. Germline V gene data show CDR1 as LGHNA and CDR2 as YNFKEQ. This CDR3 comprises 16 residues. In nucleotides, the CDR3 is TGTGCCAGCAGCCAAACGTACGGACAGGGGAACACTGAAGCTTTCTTT. As protein: CASSQTYGQGNTEAFF.

This sequence joins TRBV5-1 and TRBJ1-1, with 8 bases identical to TRBD1. Per the germline V gene, CDR1 is SGHRS and CDR2 is YFSETQ. This CDR3 has 17 residues. V lost 0 bases to trimming and J lost 0 bases; unmatched junction nucleotides: 7. CDR3 region: CASSLVAPGGLNTEAFF. In DNA form, the CDR3 reads TGCGCCAGCAGCTTGGTTGCTCCAGGGGGCTTGAACACTGAAGCTTTCTTT.

The V gene is TRBV9, the J gene TRBJ2-1; perhaps TRBD2 as D (6 bases). There are 13 residues in the CDR3. V lost 7 bases and J 5 bases, leaving 13 bases between the germline ends. Germline-derived CDR1 and CDR2 are SGDLS and YYNGEE. CDR3 in amino acids: CASGTGPNNEQFF. In nucleotides, the CDR3 is TGTGCCAGCGGGACTGGACCGAACAATGAGCAGTTCTTC.

This rearrangement joins TRBV11-1 to TRBJ2-7, with D possibly TRBD2 on 6 matching bases. V shed 5 bases and J shed 3 bases, with 14 bases lying between them. CDR3 size: 14 residues. The germline CDR1 and CDR2 sequences are SGHAT and FQDESV (reference sequence). The CDR3 nucleotides read TGTGCCAGCAGCCCCAGCTGGGACTTCTACGAGCAGTACTTC. Its translation: CASSPSWDFYEQYF.

V usage is TRBV6-1 and J usage is TRBJ2-7; D uncertain. CDR3 length equals 13 residues. Germline loops: CDR1 MNHNS, CDR2 SASEGT. The V end was cut by 5 bases, the J end by 0 bases, with 8 bases between. Here the CDR3 DNA reads TGTGCCAGCAGTTCACAGAGCTCCTACGAGCAGTACTTC. The encoded protein is CASSSQSSYEQYF.

The chain is built from TRBV7-2 and TRBJ2-7, with a weak D call TRBD1 (5 bases). The ends were cut back, 2 bases at V and 2 bases at J, with 10 bases in the middle. CDR1 and CDR2 (germline): SGHTA, FQGNSA. The CDR3 contains 14 residues. The CDR3 nucleotides read TGTGCCAGCAGCTTATCACAGGCCACCTACGAGCAGTACTTC. As protein: CASSLSQATYEQYF.

This clone was seen more than once but under ten times. This CDR3 reads CASSLDLGTQYF. CDR3 bases: TGTGCCAGCAGCTTGGACCTCGGGACCCAGTACTTC. The chain carries TRBV5-6 and TRBJ2-5; D not resolved. V dropped 0 bases and J dropped 7 bases, with 7 bases sitting between them. The CDR3 extends over 12 amino acids. Looked up from germline, CDR1 is SGHDT and CDR2 is YYEEEE.

V gene TRBV9 combines with J gene TRBJ1-6; 8 bases fit TRBD1. Looked up from germline, CDR1 is SGDLS and CDR2 is YYNGEE. This CDR3 comprises 18 residues. The trim removed 3 bases at V and 4 bases at J, leaving 12 bases unmatched. In DNA, the CDR3 is TGTGCCAGCAGCGAGCCGACTAGGGACAGGCTTTATAATTCACCCCTCCACTTT. Residues: CASSEPTRDRLYNSPLHF.

The chain uses TRBV7-8 and TRBJ2-7; TRBD1 is a possible D gene (5 bases). CDR1 SGHVS and CDR2 FQNEAQ come from the germline V gene. V was cut by 3 bases and J by 2 bases, with 14 bases left in between. There are 15 residues in the CDR3. The CDR3 nucleotides read TGTGCCAGCAGCTTGGACGGACAAAGGACCTACGAGCAGTACTTC. Amino acids: CASSLDGQRTYEQYF.

This chain joins TRBV28 and TRBJ2-3; TRBD2 aligns across 10 bases. This CDR3 has 18 residues. Germline V gene data show CDR1 as MDHEN and CDR2 as SYDVKM. V lost 1 base to trimming and J lost 4 bases; unmatched junction nucleotides: 11. In nucleotides, the CDR3 is TGTGCCAGCAGTTTATCGCCTAGCGGGAGACGATCGGCAGATACGCAGTATTTT. Its protein product is CASSLSPSGRRSADTQYF.

The chain recombines TRBV2 with TRBJ1-2; D gene ambiguous. Germline V gene sequence: CDR1 SNHLY, CDR2 FYNNEI. This CDR3 region has 14 residues. V was cut by 5 bases and J by 4 bases, with 14 bases left in between. The CDR3 sequence is CASSPLTPGYGYTF. For the CDR3, the DNA is TGTGCCAGCAGTCCTTTAACCCCCGGCTATGGCTACACCTTC.